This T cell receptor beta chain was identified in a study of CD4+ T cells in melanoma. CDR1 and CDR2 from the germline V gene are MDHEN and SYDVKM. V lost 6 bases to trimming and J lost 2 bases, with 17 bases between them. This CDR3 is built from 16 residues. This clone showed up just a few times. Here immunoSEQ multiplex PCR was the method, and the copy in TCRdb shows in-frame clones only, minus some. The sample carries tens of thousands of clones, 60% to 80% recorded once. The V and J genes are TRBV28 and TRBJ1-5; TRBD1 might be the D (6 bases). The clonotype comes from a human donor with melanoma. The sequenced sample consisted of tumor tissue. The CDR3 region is CASSPRLGGRNQPQHF. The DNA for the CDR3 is TGTGCCAGCAGCCCCCGCCTGGGGGGGCGCAATCAGCCCCAGCATTTT.